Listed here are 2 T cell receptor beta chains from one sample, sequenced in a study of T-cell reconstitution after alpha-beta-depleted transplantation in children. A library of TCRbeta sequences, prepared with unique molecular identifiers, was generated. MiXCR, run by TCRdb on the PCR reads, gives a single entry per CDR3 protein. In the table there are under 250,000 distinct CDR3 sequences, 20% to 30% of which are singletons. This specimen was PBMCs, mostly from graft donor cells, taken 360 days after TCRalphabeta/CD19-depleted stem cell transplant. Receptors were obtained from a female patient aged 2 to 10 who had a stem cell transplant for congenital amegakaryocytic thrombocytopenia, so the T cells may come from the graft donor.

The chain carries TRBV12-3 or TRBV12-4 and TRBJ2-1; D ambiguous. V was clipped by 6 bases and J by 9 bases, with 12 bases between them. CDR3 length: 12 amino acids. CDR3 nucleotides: TGTGCCAGCAGCCATCTCAGCCTTGAGCAGTTCTTC. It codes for CASSHLSLEQFF.

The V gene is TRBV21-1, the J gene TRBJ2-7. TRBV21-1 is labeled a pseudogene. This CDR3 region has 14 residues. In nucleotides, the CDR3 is TGTGCCAGCAGCAAAGAGCAACCTTCCTACGAGCAGTACTTC. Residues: CASSKEQPSYEQYF.